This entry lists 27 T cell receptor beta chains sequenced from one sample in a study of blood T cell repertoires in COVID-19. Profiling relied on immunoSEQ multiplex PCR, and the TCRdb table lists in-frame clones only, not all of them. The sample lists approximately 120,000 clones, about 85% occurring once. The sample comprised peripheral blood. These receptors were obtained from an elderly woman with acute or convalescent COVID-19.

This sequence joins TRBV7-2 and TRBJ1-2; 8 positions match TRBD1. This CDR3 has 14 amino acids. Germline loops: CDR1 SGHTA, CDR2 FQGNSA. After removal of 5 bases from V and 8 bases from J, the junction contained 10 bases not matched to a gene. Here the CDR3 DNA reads TGTGCCAGCAGCCCAGGGGGCCAGTTAGGAGGCTACACCTTC. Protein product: CASSPGGQLGGYTF.

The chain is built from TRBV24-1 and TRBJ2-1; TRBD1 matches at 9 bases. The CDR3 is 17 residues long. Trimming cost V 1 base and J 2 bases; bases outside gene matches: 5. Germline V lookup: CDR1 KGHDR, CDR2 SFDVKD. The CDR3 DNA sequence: TGTGCCACCAGTGATTTTACCCGGACAGGGGCCTACAATGAGCAGTTCTTC. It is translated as CATSDFTRTGAYNEQFF.

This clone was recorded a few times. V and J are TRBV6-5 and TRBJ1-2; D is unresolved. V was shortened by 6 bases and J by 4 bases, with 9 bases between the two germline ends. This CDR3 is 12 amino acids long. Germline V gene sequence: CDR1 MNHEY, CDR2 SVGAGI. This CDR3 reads CASRGATYGYTF. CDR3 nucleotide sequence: TGTGCCAGCAGGGGCGCTACCTATGGCTACACCTTC.

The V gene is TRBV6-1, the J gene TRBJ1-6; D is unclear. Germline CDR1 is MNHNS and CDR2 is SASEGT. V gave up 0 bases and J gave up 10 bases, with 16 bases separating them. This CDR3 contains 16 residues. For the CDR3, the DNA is TGTGCCAGCAGTGAAGCGGGAGAATATGACTGGTCACCCCTCCACTTT. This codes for CASSEAGEYDWSPLHF.

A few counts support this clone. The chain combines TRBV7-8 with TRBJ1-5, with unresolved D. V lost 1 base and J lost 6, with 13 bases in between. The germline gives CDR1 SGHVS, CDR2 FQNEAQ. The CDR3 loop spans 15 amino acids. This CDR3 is CASSLEEMESQPQHF. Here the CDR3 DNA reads TGTGCCAGCAGCTTAGAAGAGATGGAGAGTCAGCCCCAGCATTTT.

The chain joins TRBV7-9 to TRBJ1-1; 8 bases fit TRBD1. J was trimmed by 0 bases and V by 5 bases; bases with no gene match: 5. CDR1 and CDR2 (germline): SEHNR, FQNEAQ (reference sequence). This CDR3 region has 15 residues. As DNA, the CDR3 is TGTGCCAGCAGCCTGGACAGGGACCTGAACACTGAAGCTTTCTTT. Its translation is CASSLDRDLNTEAFF.

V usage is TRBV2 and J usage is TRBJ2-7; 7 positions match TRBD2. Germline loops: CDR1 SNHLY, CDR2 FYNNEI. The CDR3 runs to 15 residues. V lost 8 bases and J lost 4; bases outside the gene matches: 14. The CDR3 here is CASGWGGDLEYEQYF. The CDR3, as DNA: TGTGCCAGCGGATGGGGGGGGGACCTGGAGTACGAGCAGTACTTC.

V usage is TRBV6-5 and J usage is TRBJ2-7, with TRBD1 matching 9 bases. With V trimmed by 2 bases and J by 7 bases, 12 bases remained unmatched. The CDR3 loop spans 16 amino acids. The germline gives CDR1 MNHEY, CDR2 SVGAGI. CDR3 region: CASSYRDRDALREQYV. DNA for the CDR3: TGTGCCAGCAGTTACAGGGACAGGGATGCTCTCAGGGAGCAGTACGTC.

CDR3 DNA: TGTGCCATCAGTGTGGGCAACGCGAACACCGGGGAGCTGTTTTTT. Translated: CAISVGNANTGELFF. The V call is TRBV10-3, the J call TRBJ2-2, with D hard to call. Trimming pared 4 bases from V and 0 bases from J, leaving 9 bases between. Germline V CDR1 and CDR2: ENHRY, SYGVKD. The CDR3 has 15 residues.

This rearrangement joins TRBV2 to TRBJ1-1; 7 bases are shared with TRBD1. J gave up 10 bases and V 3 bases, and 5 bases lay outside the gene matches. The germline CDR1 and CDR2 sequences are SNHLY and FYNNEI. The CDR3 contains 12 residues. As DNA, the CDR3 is TGTGCCAGCAGTGATCGGGACAGTTTAGCTTTCTTT. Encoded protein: CASSDRDSLAFF.

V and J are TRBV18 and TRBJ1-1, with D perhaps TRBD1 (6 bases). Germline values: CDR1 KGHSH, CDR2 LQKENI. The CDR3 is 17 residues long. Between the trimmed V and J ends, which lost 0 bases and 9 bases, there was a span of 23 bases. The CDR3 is CASSPPVGTGPSGQAFF. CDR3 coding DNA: TGTGCCAGCTCACCACCGGTCGGTACAGGGCCTTCAGGACAAGCTTTCTTT.

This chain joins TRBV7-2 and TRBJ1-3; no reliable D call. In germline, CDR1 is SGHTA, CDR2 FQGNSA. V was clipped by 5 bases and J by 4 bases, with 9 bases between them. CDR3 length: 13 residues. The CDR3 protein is CASSLAVGNTIYF. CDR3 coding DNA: TGTGCCAGCAGCCTCGCGGTGGGAAACACCATATATTTT.

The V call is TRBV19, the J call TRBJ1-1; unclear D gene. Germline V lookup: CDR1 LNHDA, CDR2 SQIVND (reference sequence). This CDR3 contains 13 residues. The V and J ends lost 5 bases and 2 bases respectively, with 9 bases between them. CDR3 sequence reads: CASSSQVNTEAFF. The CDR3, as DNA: TGTGCCAGTAGTTCTCAGGTTAACACTGAAGCTTTCTTT.

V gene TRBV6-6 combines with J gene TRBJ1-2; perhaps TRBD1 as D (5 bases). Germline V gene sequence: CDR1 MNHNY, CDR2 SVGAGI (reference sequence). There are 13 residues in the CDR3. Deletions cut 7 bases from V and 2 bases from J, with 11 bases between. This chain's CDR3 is CASNPRGNYGYTF. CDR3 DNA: TGTGCCAGCAACCCGCGGGGGAACTATGGCTACACCTTC.

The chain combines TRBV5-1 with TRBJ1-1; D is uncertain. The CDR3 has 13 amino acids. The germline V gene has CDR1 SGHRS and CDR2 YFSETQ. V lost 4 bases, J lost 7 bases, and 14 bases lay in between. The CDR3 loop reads CASSQGLGGEAFF. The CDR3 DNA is TGCGCCAGCAGCCAAGGCCTAGGCGGTGAAGCTTTCTTT.

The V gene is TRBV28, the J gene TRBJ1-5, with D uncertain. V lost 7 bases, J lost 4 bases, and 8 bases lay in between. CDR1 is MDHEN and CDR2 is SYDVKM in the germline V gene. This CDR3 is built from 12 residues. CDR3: CASNVYNQPQHF. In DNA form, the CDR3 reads TGTGCCAGCAATGTGTATAATCAGCCCCAGCATTTT.

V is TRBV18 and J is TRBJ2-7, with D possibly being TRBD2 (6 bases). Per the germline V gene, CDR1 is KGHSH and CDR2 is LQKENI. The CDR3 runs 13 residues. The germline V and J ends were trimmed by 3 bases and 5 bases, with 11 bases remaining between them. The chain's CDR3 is CASSPGWRDEQYF. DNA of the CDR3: TGTGCCAGCTCACCGGGTTGGAGGGACGAGCAGTACTTC.

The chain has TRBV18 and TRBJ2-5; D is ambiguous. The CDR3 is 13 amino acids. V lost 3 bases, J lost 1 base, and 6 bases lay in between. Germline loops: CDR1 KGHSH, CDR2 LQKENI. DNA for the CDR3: TGTGCCAGCTCACCGAGTTTCCAAGAGACCCAGTACTTC. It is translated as CASSPSFQETQYF. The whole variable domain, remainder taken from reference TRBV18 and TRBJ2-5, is NAGVMQNPRHLVRRRGQEARLRCSPMKGHSHVYWYRQLPEEGLKFMVYLQKENIIDESGMPKERFSAEFPKEGPSILRIQQVVRGDSAAYFCASSPSFQETQYFGPGTRLLVL.

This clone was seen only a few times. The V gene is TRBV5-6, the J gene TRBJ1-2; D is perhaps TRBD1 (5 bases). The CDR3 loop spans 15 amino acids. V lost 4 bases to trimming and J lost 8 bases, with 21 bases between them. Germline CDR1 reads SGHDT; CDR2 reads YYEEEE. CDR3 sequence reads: CASSRRGRLEGGYTF. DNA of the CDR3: TGTGCCAGCAGCCGTAGGGGCAGACTAGAGGGAGGCTACACCTTC.

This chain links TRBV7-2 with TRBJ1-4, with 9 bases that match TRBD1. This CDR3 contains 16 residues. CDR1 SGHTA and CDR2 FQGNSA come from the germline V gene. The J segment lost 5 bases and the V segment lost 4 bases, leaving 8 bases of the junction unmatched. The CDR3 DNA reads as TGTGCCAGCAGCTCGACCGGGACAGGGAGAAATGAAAAACTGTTTTTT. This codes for CASSSTGTGRNEKLFF.

The CDR3 DNA follows: TGTGCCAGCAGCTTGGCTGGCGGGGGGGCTTCCGGTGAGCAGTTCTTC. Its translation: CASSLAGGGASGEQFF. The rearrangement uses TRBV5-4 and TRBJ2-1; the match to TRBD2 covers 9 bases. The length of the CDR3 is 16 residues. Germline V gene data show CDR1 as SGHNT and CDR2 as YYREEE (reference sequence). With V trimmed by 0 bases and J by 9 bases, 10 bases remained unmatched.

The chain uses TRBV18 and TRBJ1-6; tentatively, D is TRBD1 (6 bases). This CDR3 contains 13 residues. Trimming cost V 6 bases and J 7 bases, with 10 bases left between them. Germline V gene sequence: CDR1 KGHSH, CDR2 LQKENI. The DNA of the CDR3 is TGTGCCAGCTCGGGACAACCCAATTCACCCCTCCACTTT. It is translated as CASSGQPNSPLHF.

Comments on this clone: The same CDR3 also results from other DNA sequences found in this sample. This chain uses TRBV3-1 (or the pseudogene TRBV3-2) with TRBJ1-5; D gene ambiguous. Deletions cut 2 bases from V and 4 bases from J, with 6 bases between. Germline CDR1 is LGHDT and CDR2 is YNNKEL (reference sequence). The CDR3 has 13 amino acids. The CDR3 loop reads CASSQSRNQPQHF. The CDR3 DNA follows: TGTGCCAGCAGCCAATCCAGAAATCAGCCCCAGCATTTT.

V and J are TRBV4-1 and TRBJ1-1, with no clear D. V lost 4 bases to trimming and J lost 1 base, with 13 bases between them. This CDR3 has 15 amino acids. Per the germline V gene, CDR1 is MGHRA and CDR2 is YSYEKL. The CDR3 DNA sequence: TGCGCCAGCAGCCGGGCTAGCCTAGGGAACACTGAAGCTTTCTTT. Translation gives CASSRASLGNTEAFF.

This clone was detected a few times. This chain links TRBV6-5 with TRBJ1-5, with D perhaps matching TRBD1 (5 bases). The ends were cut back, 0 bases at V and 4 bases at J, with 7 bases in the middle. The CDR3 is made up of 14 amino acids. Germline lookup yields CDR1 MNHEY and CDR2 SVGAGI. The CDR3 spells CASSYSGPNQPQHF. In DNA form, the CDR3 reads TGTGCCAGCAGTTACTCGGGGCCGAATCAGCCCCAGCATTTT.

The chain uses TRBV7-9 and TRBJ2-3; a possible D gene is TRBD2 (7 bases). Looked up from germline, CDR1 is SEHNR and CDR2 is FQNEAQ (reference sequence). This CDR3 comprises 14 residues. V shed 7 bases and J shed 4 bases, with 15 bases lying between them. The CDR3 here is CASNRGGGADTQYF. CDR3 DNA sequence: TGTGCCAGCAATCGGGGCGGGGGCGCAGATACGCAGTATTTT.

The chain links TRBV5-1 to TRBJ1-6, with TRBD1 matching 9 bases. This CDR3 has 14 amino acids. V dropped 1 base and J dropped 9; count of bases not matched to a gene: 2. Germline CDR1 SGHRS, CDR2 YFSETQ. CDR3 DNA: TGCGCCAGCAGCTTGACAGGGGGCAGTTCACCCCTCCACTTT. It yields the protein CASSLTGGSSPLHF.